This TCR beta chain was recorded in a study of T-cell memory formation after mild COVID-19. Study details: TCR clustering was largely donor specific. Findings of the study overall: Largely, contracting CD4+ clones fell within CM and EM, and contracting CD8+ clones within EMRA. Pre-infection memory held some responding clones, suggesting pre-existing cross-reactive T cells responded.

5'RACE primed at constant segments yielded TCR alpha and TCR beta cDNA libraries bearing sample barcodes and UMIs. In TCRdb, the 5' RACE reads were re-called with MiXCR into one record per CDR3 protein. The sample lists over 300,000 distinct CDR3 sequences, 20% to 25% seen once, with roughly 21% in the top ten. This clonotype was seen a handful of times. The target antigen is unknown. Germline V gene lookup returns CDR1 SGHTA and CDR2 FQGNSA. The CDR3 has 15 residues. V lost 1 base to trimming and J lost 8 bases, with 15 bases between them. This clonotype was obtained from a man aged 18 to 29 who had mild COVID-19 (a few samples of this study predate the infection). Cell type and time point are not known. V is TRBV7-2 and J is TRBJ2-1; D is uncertain. Source material: PBMCs or a T cell subset sorted from them (not recorded which). Here the CDR3 DNA reads TGTGCCAGCAGCTTAGATCTGGCAGCACGGGATGAGCAGTTCTTC. This sequence encodes CASSLDLAARDEQFF.